The 23 T cell receptor beta chains below were found in one sample sequenced in a study of blood T cell repertoires in COVID-19. Only in-frame clones appear in the TCRdb table, and some are missing; sequencing was by immunoSEQ multiplex PCR. The data show about 110,000 clones, about 64% seen once. The sequenced sample was peripheral blood. These receptors all stem from a human donor with acute or convalescent COVID-19. The donor label of this sample is uncertain.

The chain recombines TRBV6-5 with TRBJ2-1; 7 nucleotides match TRBD1. There are 14 residues in the CDR3. CDR1 is MNHEY, CDR2 SVGAGI, per germline. V lost 7 bases to trimming and J lost 5 bases; unmatched junction nucleotides: 8. The CDR3 DNA reads TGTGCCAGCACTCGAGGGGGCGACAACAATGAGCAGTTCTTC. Translation gives CASTRGGDNNEQFF.

The table lists this clone with a few counts. This sequence joins TRBV6-1 and TRBJ1-2; D uncertain. Germline V gene data show CDR1 as MNHNS and CDR2 as SASEGT. V lost 1 base, J lost 8 bases, and 14 bases lay in between. The CDR3 spans 14 residues. This chain's CDR3 is CASSEGPGRKGYTF. CDR3 nucleotide sequence: TGTGCCAGCAGTGAAGGGCCAGGCCGAAAGGGCTACACCTTC.

This chain joins TRBV13 and TRBJ1-5; a possible D gene is TRBD1 (6 bases). The CDR3 sequence is 14 residues long. The V gene lost 2 bases and the J gene lost 5 bases, with 10 bases spanning the gap. The germline V gene has CDR1 PRHDT and CDR2 FYEKMQ (reference sequence). The CDR3: CASSLWQGHQPQHF. The CDR3 region has the DNA TGTGCCAGCAGCTTATGGCAGGGGCATCAGCCCCAGCATTTT.

The chain links TRBV2 to TRBJ1-5, with D maybe TRBD1 (5 bases). The CDR3 is made up of 14 amino acids. Looked up from germline, CDR1 is SNHLY and CDR2 is FYNNEI. V was pared by 6 bases and J by 5 bases, with 14 bases between. CDR3 nucleotides: TGTGCCAGCAGCGTGGGACTAACCTATCAGCCCCAGCATTTT. Protein sequence: CASSVGLTYQPQHF.

The V gene is TRBV11-3, the J gene TRBJ2-3, with 7 bases aligning to TRBD2. Per germline, CDR1 SGHNT and CDR2 YENEEA. CDR3 length: 15 residues. V was clipped by 4 bases and J by 2 bases; unmatched bases: 6. The CDR3 is CASSYTGGYTDTQYF. The DNA of the CDR3 is TGTGCCAGCAGCTATACGGGGGGATACACAGATACGCAGTATTTT.

Only a few counts were recorded for this clone. This chain uses TRBV27 with TRBJ2-1; a possible D gene is TRBD1 (6 bases). The V end lost 3 bases, the J end lost 9 bases, and 12 bases lay between the germline ends. There are 13 residues in the CDR3. Germline CDR1 reads MNHEY; CDR2 reads SMNVEV (reference sequence). CDR3 sequence: CASSFGIRGEQFF. CDR3 sequence (DNA): TGTGCCAGCAGTTTCGGTATCAGGGGTGAGCAGTTCTTC.

This clone has only one observation. Written as DNA, the CDR3 is TGCGCCAGCAGCGCGACAGGGGCCGGGGCCAACGTCCTGACTTTC. Translating gives CASSATGAGANVLTF. The V call is TRBV5-1, the J call TRBJ2-6; 8 nucleotides agree with TRBD1. The J segment lost 4 bases and the V segment lost 4 bases, leaving 4 bases of the junction unmatched. CDR3 length equals 15 residues. In germline, CDR1 is SGHRS, CDR2 YFSETQ.

The rearrangement uses TRBV2 and TRBJ2-6, with no clear D. Germline V lookup: CDR1 SNHLY, CDR2 FYNNEI. The CDR3 runs 15 residues. The V end lost 10 bases, the J end lost 0 bases, and 13 bases lay between the germline ends. CDR3 nucleotides: TGTGCCACCCACTTCGATACCTCTGGGGCCAACGTCCTGACTTTC. Translating it yields CATHFDTSGANVLTF.

This clone appeared once. This sequence joins TRBV19 and TRBJ2-3; 8 bases line up with TRBD1. This CDR3 has 17 residues. Trimming removed 3 bases from V and 2 bases from J; junction bases left unmatched: 10. CDR1 is LNHDA and CDR2 is SQIVND in the germline V gene (reference sequence). The CDR3 coding sequence is TGTGCCAGTAGTATTTCCCAAAGGACAGGGTACACAGATACGCAGTATTTT. Protein sequence: CASSISQRTGYTDTQYF. Variable domain in full (rest from reference TRBV19 and TRBJ2-3): DGGITQSPKYLFRKEGQNVTLSCEQNLNHDAMYWYRQDPGQGLRLIYYSQIVNDFQKGDIAEGYSVSREKKESFPLTVTSAQKNPTAFYLCASSISQRTGYTDTQYFGPGTRLTVL.

This clone came up once. CDR3 sequence: CASSVAPTGGSGNTIYF. DNA for the CDR3: TGTGCCAGCAGCGTAGCCCCCACAGGGGGTTCTGGAAACACCATATATTTT. The gene calls are TRBV9 and TRBJ1-3; 8 bases match TRBD1. Germline CDR1 is SGDLS and CDR2 is YYNGEE. The CDR3 length is 17 residues. The V and J ends lost 0 bases and 1 base, in that order; junction bases with no gene match: 6.

This clone was detected ten times or more. The DNA for the CDR3 is TGTGCCTGGAGTGCACAGGCCCTCTACGAGCAGTACTTC. Its protein product is CAWSAQALYEQYF. The chain links TRBV30 to TRBJ2-7; D might be TRBD1 (5 bases). Trimming took off 1 base at V and 3 bases at J, with 10 bases between the two ends. Germline V gives CDR1 GTSNPN, CDR2 SVGIG (reference sequence). The CDR3 length is 13 residues.

The rearrangement joins TRBV5-3 to TRBJ1-5; D gene uncertain. TRBV5-3 is assigned to the ORF class and has an uncertain function. The germline V and J ends were trimmed by 10 bases and 6 bases, with 11 bases remaining between them. The length of the CDR3 is 11 residues. The CDR3 DNA reads as TGTGCCCCCTCCCAGTGTCAGCCCCAGCATTTT. This codes for CAPSQCQPQHF.

The chain recombines TRBV18 with TRBJ1-5; tentative D call: TRBD1 (6 bases). The CDR3 is 15 amino acids. Per germline, CDR1 KGHSH and CDR2 LQKENI. With 5 bases removed from V and 7 bases from J, the gap between germline ends came to 18 bases. The CDR3 region has the DNA TGTGCCAGCTCAGGGGCCCAGGGGATTGGGCAGCCCCAGCATTTT. Translating gives CASSGAQGIGQPQHF.

The chain uses TRBV6-4 and TRBJ2-2; 8 bases line up with TRBD2. The CDR3 has 14 amino acids. CDR1 is MRHNA and CDR2 is SNTAGT in the germline V gene. The ends lost 10 bases at V and 5 bases at J; junction bases unmatched: 9. The CDR3, as DNA: TGTGCCACCCGGGAGGGGCGTGCTACCGGGGAGCTGTTTTTT. It encodes CATREGRATGELFF.

V usage is TRBV12-2 and J usage is TRBJ2-3; the listed D gene, TRBD1, was not tested against the DNA. TRBV12-2 is a pseudogene. This CDR3 contains 17 residues. The CDR3 nucleotides read TGTGCAAGTCGCTTAGCGCAAGAACAGGGGGCGCGAGATACGCAGTATTTT. As protein: CASRLAQEQGARDTQYF.

The chain uses TRBV6-1 and TRBJ1-5; D is ambiguous. V lost 1 base to trimming and J lost 2 bases, with 9 bases between them. This CDR3 has 15 residues. CDR1 and CDR2 (germline): MNHNS, SASEGT. This CDR3 reads CASSEEGLGNQPQHF. The CDR3 region has the DNA TGTGCCAGCAGTGAAGAAGGACTTGGCAATCAGCCCCAGCATTTT.

CDR3 nucleotides: TGTGCCAGCAGCCGCACTTATAGCAATCAGCCCCAGCATTTT. This encodes CASSRTYSNQPQHF. The chain joins TRBV3-1 (or the pseudogene TRBV3-2) to TRBJ1-5; D not certain. The CDR3 is 14 residues long. CDR1 LGHDT and CDR2 YNNKEL come from the germline V gene (reference sequence). Trimming pared 4 bases from V and 0 bases from J, leaving 7 bases between.

This chain joins TRBV29-1 and TRBJ2-5, with 14 bases that match TRBD2. Trimming cost V 4 bases and J 4 bases; bases outside gene matches: 5. Germline V gene data show CDR1 as SQVTM and CDR2 as ANQGSEA. This CDR3 comprises 15 residues. CDR3 region: CSVATSGGGGETQYF. The CDR3 nucleotides read TGCAGCGTTGCGACTAGCGGGGGGGGTGGAGAGACCCAGTACTTC.

The chain carries TRBV19 and TRBJ1-3, with D possibly matching TRBD1 (6 bases). CDR1 and CDR2 (germline): LNHDA, SQIVND (reference sequence). Trimming took off 9 bases at V and 3 bases at J, with 9 bases between the two ends. This CDR3 is 12 amino acids long. CDR3 bases: TGTGCCAGCCAGGGGTTTGGAAACACCATATATTTT. This encodes CASQGFGNTIYF.

Written as DNA, the CDR3 is TGTGCCAGCACGACTGGGAACACTGAAGCTTTCTTT. This translates into CASTTGNTEAFF. The rearrangement uses TRBV2 and TRBJ1-1; D uncertain. The CDR3 loop spans 12 amino acids. Trimming shortened V by 7 bases and J by 1 base, and 7 bases separated the two germline ends. Germline lookup yields CDR1 SNHLY and CDR2 FYNNEI.

This clone is a singleton in its sample. V usage is TRBV7-9 and J usage is TRBJ1-2; D is undetermined. CDR1 is SEHNR, CDR2 FQNEAQ, per germline (reference sequence). Deletions cut 3 bases from V and 8 bases from J, with 13 bases between. CDR3 length: 13 amino acids. The CDR3 bases are TGTGCCAGCAGCTTTGGGCAGGTTGAAGGCTACACCTTC. This encodes CASSFGQVEGYTF. The whole variable domain, filled in from reference TRBV7-9 and TRBJ1-2, reads DTGVSQNPRHKITKRGQNVTFRCDPISEHNRLYWYRQTLGQGPEFLTYFQNEAQLEKSRLLSDRFSAERPKGSFSTLEIQRTEQGDSAMYLCASSFGQVEGYTFGSGTRLTVV.

The CDR3 reads CASSKNPRNSNQPQHF. Here the CDR3 DNA reads TGTGCCAGCAGCAAAAACCCCAGGAATAGCAATCAGCCCCAGCATTTT. The chain recombines TRBV21-1 with TRBJ1-5; the table gives TRBD1 as D, unverified against the DNA. TRBV21-1 is labeled a pseudogene. The CDR3 spans 16 residues.

This clone was seen more than once but under ten times. The rearrangement links TRBV5-5 to TRBJ2-5; tentatively, D is TRBD2 (5 bases). This CDR3 is 16 amino acids long. Germline loops: CDR1 SGHKS, CDR2 YYEKEE (reference sequence). Deletions cut 4 bases from V and 1 base from J, with 17 bases between. The CDR3 DNA is TGTGCCAGCAGCACAAACTATAGAGCGGTCCAAGAGACCCAGTACTTC. Protein product: CASSTNYRAVQETQYF.